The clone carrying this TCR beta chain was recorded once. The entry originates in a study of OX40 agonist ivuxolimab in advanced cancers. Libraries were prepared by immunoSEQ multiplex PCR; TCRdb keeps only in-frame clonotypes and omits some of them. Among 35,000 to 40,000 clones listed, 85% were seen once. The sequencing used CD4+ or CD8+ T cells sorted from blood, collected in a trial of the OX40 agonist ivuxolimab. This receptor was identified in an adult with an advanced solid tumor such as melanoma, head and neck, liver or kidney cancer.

The CDR3 DNA sequence: TGTGCCTGGACGACGGGAAGCTCTGGAAACACCATATATTTT. Its protein is CAWTTGSSGNTIYF. The chain recombines TRBV30 with TRBJ1-3, with unresolved D. Germline V lookup: CDR1 GTSNPN, CDR2 SVGIG (reference sequence). The CDR3 is 14 amino acids. Trimming stripped 4 bases from V and 0 bases from J, with 10 bases between. Looking up the rest from reference TRBV30 and TRBJ1-3 gives the full variable domain: SQTIHQWPATLVQPVGSPLSLECTVEGTSNPNLYWYRQAAGRGLQLLFYSVGIGQISSEVPQNLSASRPQDRQFILSSKKLLLSDSGFYLCAWTTGSSGNTIYFGEGSWLTVV.